A single sample gave rise to the 20 T cell receptor beta chains below, sequenced in a study of OX40 agonist ivuxolimab in advanced cancers. Libraries came from the immunoSEQ multiplex PCR assay. The table comes from immuneACCESS by way of TCRdb, which keeps in-frame sequences with V and J called. Part of the clones is missing from these tables; in studies checked, under half for an unresolved V gene and the rest for unknown reasons. For this sample there are roughly 70,000 clones; 80% to 90% appear just once. Approximately 3% of the sample is taken by the ten largest. The sequences come from CD4+ or CD8+ T cells sorted from blood, collected in a trial of the OX40 agonist ivuxolimab. The receptor set was obtained from an adult with an advanced solid tumor such as melanoma, head and neck, liver or kidney cancer.

The chain carries TRBV30 and TRBJ1-1; 9 bases line up with TRBD1. Trimming took 2 bases from V and 4 from J; bases not matched to a gene: 5. The CDR3 contains 14 residues. The V gene's germline CDR1 is GTSNPN and CDR2 SVGIG (reference sequence). As DNA, the CDR3 is TGTGCCTGGAGTCCGGGACAGGGATCCACTGAAGCTTTCTTT. This gives the protein CAWSPGQGSTEAFF.

J is TRBJ2-3 and V is TRBV10-2; 13 bases are a match to TRBD2. With V trimmed by 2 bases and J by 6 bases, 5 bases remained unmatched. Germline V gives CDR1 WSHSY, CDR2 SAAADI. There are 16 residues in the CDR3. The DNA for the CDR3 is TGCGCCAGCAGTGAGCGGACTAGCGGGAGTTGGGATACGCAGTATTTT. Its protein product is CASSERTSGSWDTQYF.

This chain uses TRBV19 with TRBJ1-1; no reliable D call. This CDR3 is 14 amino acids long. V was cut by 3 bases and J by 5 bases, with 13 bases left in between. The germline CDR1 and CDR2 sequences are LNHDA and SQIVND (reference sequence). The CDR3 spells CASSMMGRLTEAFF. The CDR3 DNA follows: TGTGCCAGTAGTATGATGGGCAGGCTGACTGAAGCTTTCTTT.

CDR3 coding DNA: TGTGCCAGCAGACCCGGGACTAGCGGGGCCGCCTACAATGAGCAGTTCTTC. It codes for CASRPGTSGAAYNEQFF. This chain connects TRBV7-9 to TRBJ2-1, with 13 bases aligning to TRBD2. The trim removed 6 bases at V and 2 bases at J, leaving 7 bases unmatched. CDR3 length equals 17 residues. Looked up from germline, CDR1 is SEHNR and CDR2 is FQNEAQ (reference sequence).

The V gene is TRBV6-1, the J gene TRBJ2-7; TRBD1 aligns across 10 bases. Germline V CDR1 and CDR2: MNHNS, SASEGT. The V segment lost 8 bases and the J segment 4 bases; nucleotides outside the gene matches: 8. The CDR3 totals 14 residues. The chain's CDR3 is CASRTGTGVYEQYF. Written as DNA, the CDR3 is TGTGCCAGCCGGACCGGGACAGGGGTTTACGAGCAGTACTTC.

V and J are TRBV5-1 and TRBJ1-2; tentative D call: TRBD1 (6 bases). The CDR3 is 15 residues long. V was trimmed by 3 bases and J by 3 bases, leaving 15 bases between them. Germline CDR1 SGHRS, CDR2 YFSETQ. CDR3 nucleotide sequence: TGCGCCAGCAGCTCGAGACAGGCGGGTCACTATGGCTACACCTTC. Translated: CASSSRQAGHYGYTF.

The V and J genes are TRBV19 and TRBJ2-1, with D perhaps TRBD2 (7 bases). This CDR3 has 15 residues. The V gene lost 9 bases and the J gene lost 6 bases, with 21 bases spanning the gap. CDR1 is LNHDA and CDR2 is SQIVND in the germline V gene (reference sequence). The CDR3 nucleotides read TGTGCCAGCCACAACTACGAGGGGGGGGGCAATGAGCAGTTCTTC. This sequence encodes CASHNYEGGGNEQFF.

This chain links TRBV27 with TRBJ1-3; a possible D gene is TRBD1 (6 bases). CDR3 length: 14 amino acids. The ends were cut back, 3 bases at V and 4 bases at J, with 10 bases in the middle. From germline, CDR1 is MNHEY and CDR2 SMNVEV (reference sequence). CDR3 residues: CASSFGGPGNTIYF. The CDR3 region has the DNA TGTGCCAGCAGTTTTGGGGGGCCGGGAAACACCATATATTTT.

This clone was counted between two and nine times. The DNA for the CDR3 is TGCGCCAGCAGGGGGACAGACAATCAGCCCCAGCATTTT. Amino acids: CASRGTDNQPQHF. V gene TRBV4-1 combines with J gene TRBJ1-5; 7 positions agree with TRBD1. Germline assignment: CDR1 MGHRA and CDR2 YSYEKL. Trimming cost V 6 bases and J 3 bases; bases outside gene matches: 2. The CDR3 is 13 amino acids.

By share of the sample, this clone is medium-sized. The CDR3 DNA reads TGTGCCAGCCTAGCAGACCTTTCCGGTGAGCAGTTCTTC. Its translation is CASLADLSGEQFF. The chain employs TRBV28 and TRBJ2-1; tentative D call: TRBD2 (5 bases). Germline lookup yields CDR1 MDHEN and CDR2 SYDVKM. The CDR3 spans 13 residues. Trimming shortened V by 8 bases and J by 9 bases, and 17 bases separated the two germline ends. Based on the CDR3 plus reference TRBV28 and TRBJ2-1, the full variable domain is DVKVTQSSRYLVKRTGEKVFLECVQDMDHENMFWYRQDPGLGLRLIYFSYDVKMKEKGDIPEGYSVSREKKERFSLILESASTNQTSMYLCASLADLSGEQFFGPGTRLTVL.

This clone appeared a few times. The rearrangement links TRBV18 to TRBJ2-2; a possible D gene is TRBD1 (6 bases). Trimming removed 0 bases from V and 5 bases from J, with 13 bases in between. This CDR3 spans 16 amino acids. CDR1 KGHSH and CDR2 LQKENI come from the germline V gene. CDR3 sequence: CASSPPGAQGTGELFF. CDR3 nucleotides: TGTGCCAGCTCACCACCGGGGGCGCAGGGAACCGGGGAGCTGTTTTTT.

V usage is TRBV28 and J usage is TRBJ2-5; 11 positions agree with TRBD2. Germline assignment: CDR1 MDHEN and CDR2 SYDVKM. The CDR3 sequence is 16 residues long. V dropped 7 bases and J dropped 5; count of bases not matched to a gene: 12. Here the CDR3 reads CASKRGTSGEWETQYF. The CDR3 DNA sequence: TGTGCCAGCAAACGAGGGACTAGCGGAGAGTGGGAGACCCAGTACTTC.

This chain uses TRBV10-3 with TRBJ2-7; tentative D call: TRBD1 (6 bases). Germline assignment: CDR1 ENHRY and CDR2 SYGVKD. There are 12 residues in the CDR3. V was pared by 4 bases and J by 8 bases, with 12 bases between. The DNA of the CDR3 is TGTGCCATCAGTGTTCCACAGGGCAAGCAGTACTTC. It codes for CAISVPQGKQYF.

This chain uses TRBV7-3 with TRBJ2-2; D is perhaps TRBD2 (6 bases). This CDR3 contains 15 residues. Trimming left V 5 bases short and J 4 bases short, with 14 bases between. Germline V gene sequence: CDR1 SGHTA, CDR2 FQGTGA. As DNA, the CDR3 is TGTGCCAGCAGCCCAGGTAGCGGTAGCACCGGGGAGCTGTTTTTT. The encoded protein is CASSPGSGSTGELFF.

The V gene is TRBV6-5, the J gene TRBJ2-1; 10 nucleotides match TRBD1. The germline CDR1 and CDR2 sequences are MNHEY and SVGAGI. With 4 bases clipped from V and 3 bases from J, the junction kept 3 bases outside the gene matches. CDR3 length: 15 amino acids. The DNA of the CDR3 is TGTGCCAGCAGTTCGACAGGGGGCGACTACAATGAGCAGTTCTTC. Its translation: CASSSTGGDYNEQFF.

This clone has more than one count but fewer than ten. The chain joins TRBV7-9 to TRBJ1-4, with D perhaps matching TRBD1 (6 bases). Trimming removed 5 bases at V and 3 bases at J, with 13 bases between. Germline V gene lookup returns CDR1 SEHNR and CDR2 FQNEAQ (reference sequence). This CDR3 is 15 amino acids long. The CDR3 is CASSQGNSPNEKLFF. The CDR3 DNA follows: TGTGCCAGCAGCCAGGGGAATAGTCCTAATGAAAAACTGTTTTTT.

The chain carries TRBV2 and TRBJ1-5; D might be TRBD1 (5 bases). CDR3 length equals 17 residues. The germline V gene encodes CDR1 SNHLY and CDR2 FYNNEI. Trimming stripped 6 bases from V and 4 bases from J, with 22 bases between. The CDR3 loop reads CASSSGHGAPLNQPQHF. The CDR3 DNA reads TGTGCCAGCAGCTCCGGCCACGGGGCTCCTCTTAATCAGCCCCAGCATTTT.

The genes are TRBV5-6 and TRBJ1-2, with 8 bases identical to TRBD1. The germline V gene has CDR1 SGHDT and CDR2 YYEEEE. The CDR3 runs to 13 residues. The V segment lost 4 bases and the J segment 6 bases; nucleotides outside the gene matches: 5. The CDR3 here is CASSRTGIDGYTF. The CDR3 nucleotides read TGTGCCAGCAGCCGGACAGGGATCGATGGCTACACCTTC.

V gene TRBV7-8 combines with J gene TRBJ2-3; 9 nucleotides line up with TRBD2. The V segment lost 3 bases and the J segment 6 bases; nucleotides outside the gene matches: 10. The CDR3 is 16 residues long. CDR1 is SGHVS and CDR2 is FQNEAQ in the germline V gene. The DNA for the CDR3 is TGTGCCAGCAGCTTGCCACTAGCGGGCGGTGGCGATACGCAGTATTTT. This translates into CASSLPLAGGGDTQYF.

J is TRBJ2-5 and V is TRBV6-5; D gene uncertain. The CDR3 covers 16 residues. Germline CDR1 and CDR2: MNHEY and SVGAGI. Trimming stripped 0 bases from V and 5 bases from J, with 16 bases between. The CDR3 sequence: CASSYSTPGLGETQYF. CDR3 in DNA: TGTGCCAGCAGTTACTCGACGCCAGGATTAGGGGAGACCCAGTACTTC.